This entry is about one T cell receptor beta chain. Its antigen is unknown. Base qualities are not at hand, and no much larger clone is one base apart. These data are taken from a study of OX40 agonist ivuxolimab in advanced cancers. The study in broad terms: Ivuxolimab was an agonistic, fully human IgG2 monoclonal antibody directed against OX40 (CD134), a costimulatory receptor. Intravenous ivuxolimab was administered to patients every 2 weeks at six dose levels: 0.01, 0.1, 0.3, 1.5, 3 and 10 mg/kg. Of the 50 to 55 dose-escalation patients, hepatocellular carcinoma was present in about 20, melanoma in around 15, renal cell carcinoma in 9 and head and neck cancer in 9. In the dose-escalation cohort, 70% to 85% of patients were male, and the mean age was approximately 60 years with a range of roughly 20 to 85. Prior anti-PD-1, anti-PD-L1 or anti-CTLA-4 therapy was permitted, and approximately 39% of dose-escalation patients had received checkpoint inhibitors. Partial responses were achieved by three dose-escalation patients, of whom one had hepatocellular carcinoma and two had cutaneous melanoma. The point of sequencing TCRbeta in the periphery was to test whether ivuxolimab changed TCR sequence diversity and drove clonal T-cell expansion. The paper reports the monotherapy dose-escalation portion (N of about 54 patients) of the phase I ivuxolimab trial.

Here is what the overall study found, with its caveats: Which antigens the clonally expanded peripheral T cells were specific for was not determined. At doses of 0.1 to 3.0 mg/kg, clonal expansion of both CD4+ and CD8+ T cells in blood was seen between baseline and week 6. Low levels of normalized T-cell clonal expansion were also seen in some patients who did not respond. In partial responders in the 0.1-3.0 mg/kg groups, normalized peripheral clonal expansion was found to be among the lowest, especially among CD8+ T cells. On average, CD8+ T cells showed more expanded clones than CD4+ T cells after ivuxolimab.

The V end gives up 4 bases and the J end 9 bases, leaving 10 bases in the junction not matched to a gene. The CDR3 runs 14 amino acids, cysteine and phenylalanine included. Just the 42-base CDR3 DNA is kept, in frame starting at base 1. The germline V gene (reference sequence) sets CDR1 to SGHNT and CDR2 to YYREEE. The trial excluded patients who had a history of autoimmune disease or who were on systemic immunosuppression. In every dose cohort, peripheral blood was drawn for TCR sequencing at baseline, cycle 4 day 1, and cycle 7 day 1. Samples came from an open-label, multicenter, first-in-human phase I dose-escalation trial of ivuxolimab. Adults with locally advanced or metastatic melanoma, renal cell, hepatocellular, or head and neck squamous cell carcinoma were enrolled in the trial. Before TCR sequencing, CD4+ T cells and CD8+ T cells from peripheral blood were sorted into separate populations.

Genomic DNA was extracted from sorted cells for sequencing of the TCRbeta CDR3 region. The immunoSEQ Assay was used to sequence the TCRbeta CDR3 regions. This immuneACCESS table, as held by TCRdb, lists in-frame sequences with V and J called but not all clones. Of the missing ones, under half trace to an unresolved V gene in checked studies; the others have no known cause. Here the sample has fewer than 40,000 clones; 82% occur a single time. The ten largest clones capture 20% to 25% of the sample. This sequence was found in an adult with an advanced solid tumor such as melanoma, head and neck, liver or kidney cancer. The sequence links TRBV5-4 to TRBJ2-1, with 7 central nucleotides matching TRBD2. The sequences come from CD4+ or CD8+ T cells sorted from blood, collected in a trial of the OX40 agonist ivuxolimab. CDR3 loop: CASSHSGVWGEQFF. The DNA sequence is TGTGCCAGCAGCCACAGCGGGGTTTGGGGTGAGCAGTTCTTC.